This TCR beta chain was observed in a study of cytomegalovirus exposure and HLA in healthy donors. Study-wide findings and caveats: A later analysis found most CMV-associated TCR beta chains apparently HLA-restricted. Later on, a genetic analysis was performed. It linked a missense variant in DCLRE1C with V- and J-gene trimming of TCR beta.

Trimming shortened V by 3 bases and J by 1 base, and 13 bases separated the two germline ends. The CDR3 totals 16 residues. CDR1 SGHRS and CDR2 YFSETQ come from the germline V gene. Concerning this clone itself: Its antigen remains unknown.

13 Jbeta primers and 60 Vbeta primers were used for the PCR. In the authors' workflow: A later analysis counted approximately 88 million unique TCR beta chains, 9.5 million to 13 million shared. TCRdb keeps only in-frame clones here, not all; method: immunoSEQ multiplex PCR. V, J and clone size derive from that table, while D and trimming were established from the DNA sequence. The profile shows 200,000 to 250,000 clones, about 80% of them singletons. The chain couples TRBV5-1 to TRBJ1-4; D is possibly TRBD1 (6 bases). Sequenced material: PBMCs. The source is a woman in her sixties in good health and CMV-seropositive. The CDR3 nucleotides are TGCGCCAGCAGCTCTGCCCCACAGGGAACTAATGAAAAACTGTTTTTT. Amino acids: CASSSAPQGTNEKLFF.